This T cell receptor (beta chain) was sequenced for a study of T cells in Graves' hyperthyroidism and ophthalmopathy. The TCR beta CDR3 regions underwent amplification using RNA transcripts as the source. A set of HTBI primers served as the primers for a first-round RT-PCR of the TCR CDR3. MiXCR, run by TCRdb on the multiplex PCR reads, gives a single entry per CDR3 protein. The data contain hundreds of thousands of distinct CDR3 sequences, 18% of them singletons. For the diagnoses, clinical symptoms, serum thyroxine and TRAb, thyroid ultrasound and orbital computed tomography were used. Blood dates from first hyperthyroidism diagnosis, before any ophthalmopathy symptoms. The study, taken as a whole, reports: Separating ophthalmopathy from stable hyperthyroidism was achieved by a 13 V-J model.

Deletions cut 7 bases from V and 0 bases from J, with 10 bases between. There are 14 residues in the CDR3. This clonotype was seen repeatedly, ten times or more. Its target is unknown. The V gene is TRBV12-3 or TRBV12-4, the J gene TRBJ1-3; D possibly corresponds to TRBD1 (5 bases). The clonotype comes from a woman in her 50s with Graves' hyperthyroidism that later progressed to Graves' ophthalmopathy. Source material: blood. The CDR3 region has the DNA TGTGCCAGCAAGGACACAAGCTCTGGAAACACCATATATTTT. Its protein product is CASKDTSSGNTIYF.